The 21 T cell receptor beta chains in this list originate from one sample, sequenced in a study of cytomegalovirus exposure and HLA in healthy donors (dated by TCRdb to 2016 to 2017). The protocol used for the library was the immunoSEQ multiplex PCR assay. For the multiplex PCR, a mixture combining 60 forward primers for TCR Vbeta segments and 13 reverse primers for TCR Jbeta segments was used. TCRdb mirrors the immuneACCESS table, restricted to in-frame sequences. Some clones are absent from its copies; in checked studies, under half trace to an unresolved V gene, and the reason for the others is unknown. The sample profile shows under 45,000 clones; approximately 80% of them were found once. Approximately 1.5% of the sample is in the top ten clones. The specimen sequenced was PBMCs. Every receptor here comes from a man younger than 40 in good health and CMV-seronegative.

The chain employs TRBV30 and TRBJ1-1; D call uncertain. The CDR3 has 13 amino acids. V was trimmed by 3 bases and J by 4 bases, leaving 12 bases between them. CDR1 and CDR2 (germline): GTSNPN, SVGIG (reference sequence). CDR3 DNA: TGTGCCTGGAGGCTTCGGCGGGGCACTGAAGCTTTCTTT. It specifies CAWRLRRGTEAFF. Supplemented by reference TRBV30 and TRBJ1-1, the full variable domain reads SQTIHQWPATLVQPVGSPLSLECTVEGTSNPNLYWYRQAAGRGLQLLFYSVGIGQISSEVPQNLSASRPQDRQFILSSKKLLLSDSGFYLCAWRLRRGTEAFFGQGTRLTVV.

V gene TRBV5-1 combines with J gene TRBJ2-1; 13 bases are shared with TRBD2. The V gene end was trimmed by 4 bases and the J gene end by 6 bases; junction bases not matched to a gene: 4. The CDR3 runs to 15 residues. CDR1 SGHRS and CDR2 YFSETQ come from the germline V gene. The DNA of the CDR3 is TGCGCCAGCAGCCCGGGACTAGCGGGGATCAATGAGCAGTTCTTC. Its translation: CASSPGLAGINEQFF.

The V call is TRBV30, the J call TRBJ2-3; 8 bases map to TRBD1. The V and J ends lost 5 bases and 3 bases, in that order; junction bases with no gene match: 16. The germline V gene has CDR1 GTSNPN and CDR2 SVGIG (reference sequence). The CDR3 is 17 residues long. The CDR3 region has the DNA TGTGCCTGGGGTAGATCAAGGACAGGGCGGTGGACAGATACGCAGTATTTT. Protein sequence: CAWGRSRTGRWTDTQYF.

The chain is built from TRBV7-9 and TRBJ2-2; 9 bases map to TRBD2. The CDR3 runs 17 residues. Germline V gene lookup returns CDR1 SEHNR and CDR2 FQNEAQ (reference sequence). J was trimmed by 3 bases and V by 1 base; bases with no gene match: 6. The CDR3 region is CASSLGQREVHTGELFF. CDR3 sequence (DNA): TGTGCCAGCAGCTTAGGTCAGCGGGAGGTGCACACCGGGGAGCTGTTTTTT.

The chain employs TRBV25-1 and TRBJ2-1; 9 positions agree with TRBD2. There are 16 residues in the CDR3. V was pared by 4 bases and J by 7 bases, with 11 bases of the junction left unmatched. The V gene's germline CDR1 is MGHDK and CDR2 SYGVNS. CDR3 sequence (DNA): TGTGCCAGCAGTGGGGGCCGGGGGCGGGAGGGTAATGAGCAGTTCTTC. Protein: CASSGGRGREGNEQFF.

The chain recombines TRBV7-7 with TRBJ2-5; no firm D call. Germline CDR1 is SSHAT and CDR2 is FNYEAQ (reference sequence). This CDR3 region has 14 residues. V lost 3 bases to trimming and J lost 2 bases, with 10 bases between them. CDR3 region: CASSFSPYQETQYF. In DNA, the CDR3 is TGTGCCAGCAGCTTTTCTCCCTATCAAGAGACCCAGTACTTC.

This CDR3 is CSVEDSLARNTGELFF. For the CDR3, the DNA is TGCAGCGTTGAAGACAGCCTAGCGAGGAACACCGGGGAGCTGTTTTTT. The rearrangement uses TRBV29-1 and TRBJ2-2, with D maybe TRBD2 (6 bases). Germline loops: CDR1 SQVTM, CDR2 ANQGSEA. The V gene lost 0 bases and the J gene lost 1 base, with 12 bases spanning the gap. The CDR3 has 16 residues.

The J gene is TRBJ1-2, the V gene TRBV29-1; the D gene is possibly TRBD1 (6 bases). Trimming stripped 5 bases from V and 8 bases from J, with 15 bases between. Germline V gene lookup returns CDR1 SQVTM and CDR2 ANQGSEA. CDR3 length equals 12 residues. The CDR3 reads CSVRDRRLGYTF. In DNA, the CDR3 is TGCAGCGTTCGAGACAGGAGATTGGGCTACACCTTC. The full variable domain, with the rest looked up from reference TRBV29-1 and TRBJ1-2, is SAVISQKPSRDICQRGTSLTIQCQVDSQVTMMFWYRQQPGQSLTLIATANQGSEATYESGFVIDKFPISRPNLTFSTLTVSNMSPEDSSIYLCSVRDRRLGYTFGSGTRLTVV.

In this sample, this clone turned up a few times. This sequence joins TRBV28 and TRBJ2-7, with 14 bases identical to TRBD2. Germline-derived CDR1 and CDR2 are MDHEN and SYDVKM. CDR3 length equals 13 residues. The ends lost 9 bases at V and 6 bases at J; junction bases unmatched: 4. CDR3 region: CASGTSGSPEQYF. Here the CDR3 DNA reads TGTGCCAGTGGGACTAGCGGGAGTCCCGAGCAGTACTTC.

This clone was counted between two and nine times. The chain links TRBV18 to TRBJ2-7; tentative D call: TRBD1 (6 bases). V gave up 3 bases and J gave up 4 bases, with 10 bases separating them. The CDR3 has 13 amino acids. CDR1 KGHSH and CDR2 LQKENI come from the germline V gene. The CDR3 spells CASSPTQGYEQYF. CDR3 nucleotides: TGTGCCAGCTCACCCACACAGGGTTACGAGCAGTACTTC.

The V and J genes are TRBV13 and TRBJ2-2; 11 bases map to TRBD2. Looked up from germline, CDR1 is PRHDT and CDR2 is FYEKMQ (reference sequence). CDR3 length equals 18 residues. V trimming: 5 bases; J trimming: 5 bases; junction bases outside the gene matches: 13. Written as DNA, the CDR3 is TGTGCCAGCAGCCTCAGATATAGCGGGAGGGGATTGACCGGGGAGCTGTTTTTT. Amino acids: CASSLRYSGRGLTGELFF.

The chain couples TRBV15 to TRBJ2-3, with a tentative D call TRBD2 (6 bases). The V and J ends lost 5 bases and 0 bases respectively, with 21 bases between them. The CDR3 sequence is 18 residues long. From germline, CDR1 is LNHNV and CDR2 YYDKDF (reference sequence). The CDR3 spells CATSPTDRRASSTDTQYF. CDR3 DNA: TGTGCCACCAGCCCTACGGACCGGAGGGCTTCTAGCACAGATACGCAGTATTTT.

The chain has TRBV9 and TRBJ2-3; the D gene is possibly TRBD1 (6 bases). The length of the CDR3 is 16 residues. Per the germline V gene, CDR1 is SGDLS and CDR2 is YYNGEE. Trimming left V 4 bases short and J 2 bases short, with 17 bases between. The CDR3 DNA follows: TGTGCCAGCAGCTTTCAGGACAGCGCCTTCACAGATACGCAGTATTTT. It specifies CASSFQDSAFTDTQYF. Drawing the rest from reference TRBV9 and TRBJ2-3, the complete variable domain is DSGVTQTPKHLITATGQRVTLRCSPRSGDLSVYWYQQSLDQGLQFLIQYYNGEERAKGNILERFSAQQFPDLHSELNLSSLELGDSALYFCASSFQDSAFTDTQYFGPGTRLTVL.

This clone was counted a few times. The gene calls are TRBV5-1 and TRBJ2-5; 8 bases are a match to TRBD2. Gene TRBJ2-7 matches the end of the DNA better, so the J call may be wrong. The germline CDR1 and CDR2 sequences are SGHRS and YFSETQ. The CDR3 length is 15 residues. The CDR3: CASSLDRAGGYEQYF. The CDR3 nucleotides are TGCGCCAGCAGCTTGGACAGGGCGGGAGGTTACGAGCAGTACTTC.

Only one count was recorded for this clone. The V and J genes are TRBV10-3 and TRBJ1-2, with TRBD1 identical over 10 bases. The CDR3 is 18 amino acids. With 3 bases clipped from V and 4 bases from J, the junction kept 14 bases outside the gene matches. Germline V gene sequence: CDR1 ENHRY, CDR2 SYGVKD. CDR3 in DNA: TGTGCCATCAGTGAACCACGACCCCGGGACAGGGGCGCCTATGGCTACACCTTC. It yields the protein CAISEPRPRDRGAYGYTF.

This clone was seen just once. The sample carries other DNA sequences with the same CDR3. The rearrangement uses TRBV11-2 and TRBJ2-2, with 7 bases lining up with TRBD2. Germline CDR1 is SGHAT and CDR2 is FQNNGV. With 5 bases clipped from V and 0 bases from J, the junction kept 6 bases outside the gene matches. The CDR3 is made up of 16 amino acids. CDR3 sequence reads: CASSPGLDSNTGELFF. The CDR3 coding sequence is TGTGCCAGCAGCCCCGGACTAGATTCGAACACCGGGGAGCTGTTTTTT.

V usage is TRBV5-4 and J usage is TRBJ2-7, with TRBD2 as a possible D gene (6 bases). The CDR3 extends over 14 amino acids. Trimming shortened V by 4 bases and J by 3 bases, and 14 bases separated the two germline ends. The V gene's germline CDR1 is SGHNT and CDR2 YYREEE (reference sequence). The CDR3 protein is CASSPGGGFYEQYF. The CDR3 DNA reads as TGTGCCAGCAGCCCCGGGGGAGGCTTCTACGAGCAGTACTTC.

V and J are TRBV5-8 and TRBJ1-4; 7 bases line up with TRBD1. Germline V gene sequence: CDR1 SGHTS, CDR2 YDEGEE. V lost 4 bases and J lost 8; bases outside the gene matches: 5. CDR3 size: 13 residues. The CDR3 spells CASSPPGGEKLFF. DNA of the CDR3: TGTGCCAGCAGCCCACCAGGGGGAGAAAAACTGTTTTTT.

This sequence joins TRBV2 and TRBJ2-3; possibly TRBD2 for D (5 bases). Trimming removed 3 bases from V and 6 bases from J, with 13 bases in between. CDR1 SNHLY and CDR2 FYNNEI come from the germline V gene. The CDR3 contains 14 residues. Written as DNA, the CDR3 is TGTGCCAGCAGTGAGTCGTTTAGGGAGGATACGCAGTATTTT. Translated, it gives CASSESFREDTQYF. The complete variable domain, with remaining parts taken from reference TRBV2 and TRBJ2-3, reads EPEVTQTPSHQVTQMGQEVILRCVPISNHLYFYWYRQILGQKVEFLVSFYNNEISEKSEIFDDQFSVERPDGSNFTLKIRSTKLEDSAMYFCASSESFREDTQYFGPGTRLTVL.

The chain combines TRBV6-4 with TRBJ2-2; TRBD1 aligns across 7 bases. Germline CDR1 and CDR2: MRHNA and SNTAGT. Unmatched junction bases numbered 13, after V lost 6 bases and J lost 6 bases. The CDR3 loop spans 16 amino acids. Here the CDR3 reads CASRDTDRVFAGELFF. CDR3 coding DNA: TGTGCCAGCAGGGACACAGACAGGGTATTCGCCGGGGAGCTGTTTTTT.

This sequence joins TRBV19 and TRBJ2-1; possibly TRBD2 for D (5 bases). Germline V gene sequence: CDR1 LNHDA, CDR2 SQIVND (reference sequence). The CDR3 contains 15 residues. With 6 bases removed from V and 4 bases from J, the gap between germline ends came to 16 bases. CDR3 sequence reads: CASRLSVSAYNEQFF. In DNA, the CDR3 is TGTGCCAGTAGGCTTAGCGTCTCTGCTTACAATGAGCAGTTCTTC.